A single sample is the source of the 21 T cell receptor beta chains below, sequenced in a study of T cells in Graves' hyperthyroidism and ophthalmopathy. TCR beta CDR3 regions were amplified from RNA transcripts. Researchers ran a first-round RT-PCR on the TCR CDR3 using the HTBI primer set. TCRdb processed the multiplex PCR reads anew with MiXCR; each CDR3 protein has one entry. The table has about 580,000 distinct CDR3 sequences, approximately 15% seen once. Input material: blood. These receptors were obtained from a woman in her 30s with Graves' hyperthyroidism that later progressed to Graves' ophthalmopathy.

The chain employs TRBV19 and TRBJ2-3; D tentatively reads TRBD1 or TRBD2 (7 bases each). This CDR3 is built from 17 residues. In germline, CDR1 is LNHDA, CDR2 SQIVND (reference sequence). Deletions cut 2 bases from V and 0 bases from J, with 15 bases between. The CDR3 sequence is CASSISGGGSSTDTQYF. The CDR3 nucleotides read TGTGCCAGTAGTATATCAGGGGGGGGTTCTAGCACAGATACGCAGTATTTT. The whole variable domain, remainder taken from reference TRBV19 and TRBJ2-3, is DGGITQSPKYLFRKEGQNVTLSCEQNLNHDAMYWYRQDPGQGLRLIYYSQIVNDFQKGDIAEGYSVSREKKESFPLTVTSAQKNPTAFYLCASSISGGGSSTDTQYFGPGTRLTVL.

Details on this clonotype: With a much larger clone just one base away, this may be a read error. The chain employs TRBV19 and TRBJ1-6; D gene uncertain. Germline CDR1 reads LNHDA; CDR2 reads SQIVND (reference sequence). The CDR3 length is 15 residues. CDR3 protein: CASSNGRSYISPLHF. The CDR3 region has the DNA TGTGCCAGTAGTAACGGACGGTCCTATATTTCACCCCTCCACTTT.

This clonotype was seen ten or more times. This rearrangement joins TRBV18 to TRBJ2-7; 7 bases agree with TRBD2. Unmatched junction bases numbered 9, after V lost 2 bases and J lost 2 bases. This CDR3 region has 16 residues. Germline V lookup: CDR1 KGHSH, CDR2 LQKENI. This CDR3 is CASSPKAGLRTYEQYF. In DNA form, the CDR3 reads TGTGCCAGCTCACCAAAAGCGGGACTAAGAACCTACGAGCAGTACTTC.

This clonotype was counted at least ten times. J is TRBJ2-2 and V is TRBV19; 8 bases map to TRBD1. Germline lookup yields CDR1 LNHDA and CDR2 SQIVND (reference sequence). V shed 2 bases, J shed 5 bases, and the junction held 4 bases outside the gene matches. The CDR3 is 15 residues long. CDR3 residues: CASSIQGARTGELFF. The DNA for the CDR3 is TGTGCCAGTAGTATACAGGGGGCGCGGACCGGGGAGCTGTTTTTT.

The table lists this clonotype with many counts. The chain employs TRBV11-3 and TRBJ1-2, with unresolved D. V was clipped by 4 bases and J by 7 bases, with 13 bases between them. Germline V gene data show CDR1 as SGHNT and CDR2 as YENEEA. The CDR3 is 13 amino acids. The CDR3 nucleotides read TGTGCCAGCAGCTCCCCCACGGCTGCTGGCTACACCTTC. Residues: CASSSPTAAGYTF.

This clonotype was seen at least ten times. V usage is TRBV20-1 and J usage is TRBJ2-1; D call uncertain. The germline gives CDR1 DFQATT, CDR2 SNEGSKA (reference sequence). The CDR3 sequence is 13 residues long. The V gene lost 3 bases and the J gene lost 6 bases, with 12 bases spanning the gap. CDR3 DNA sequence: TGCAGTGCTAGGTTCAGTGTGGCCAATGAGCAGTTCTTC. This translates into CSARFSVANEQFF.

This clonotype was recorded many times. This chain uses TRBV28 with TRBJ2-3, with 8 positions matching TRBD2. The V gene end was trimmed by 5 bases and the J gene end by 1 base; junction bases not matched to a gene: 17. This CDR3 comprises 19 residues. Germline CDR1 is MDHEN and CDR2 is SYDVKM. CDR3 in DNA: TGTGCCAGCAGTCCATTGGACTTTTGGACTAGCTATGGCACAGATACGCAGTATTTT. It yields the protein CASSPLDFWTSYGTDTQYF.

This clonotype was observed a few times. The J gene is TRBJ2-7, the V gene TRBV20-1; TRBD1 might be the D (5 bases). The V end lost 4 bases, the J end lost 0 bases, and 10 bases lay between the germline ends. The CDR3 is 13 amino acids. CDR1 and CDR2 from the germline V gene are DFQATT and SNEGSKA (reference sequence). The CDR3 region has the DNA TGCAGTGCTAACCCGGACACCTCCTACGAGCAGTACTTC. Protein product: CSANPDTSYEQYF.

This clonotype was observed a handful of times. The chain carries TRBV6-1 and TRBJ2-4; no definite D call. V lost 5 bases to trimming and J lost 1 base, with 9 bases between them. This CDR3 is 14 amino acids long. Looked up from germline, CDR1 is MNHNS and CDR2 is SASEGT. The CDR3 nucleotides are TGTGCCAGCAGTCTCGGATCGGCCAAAAACATTCAGTACTTC. Amino acids: CASSLGSAKNIQYF.

This clonotype occurred many times. The genes are TRBV6-1 and TRBJ1-2; D is possibly TRBD1 (5 bases). Trimming removed 1 base from V and 6 bases from J, with 12 bases in between. The CDR3 has 14 amino acids. The germline CDR1 and CDR2 sequences are MNHNS and SASEGT. Written as DNA, the CDR3 is TGTGCCAGCAGTGAAGAGGGACCGATTAATGGCTACACCTTC. It translates to CASSEEGPINGYTF.

Ten or more counts support this clonotype. The gene calls are TRBV2 and TRBJ2-5; 10 bases are a match to TRBD2. The trim removed 6 bases at V and 4 bases at J, leaving 8 bases unmatched. This CDR3 region has 15 residues. Per germline, CDR1 SNHLY and CDR2 FYNNEI. In nucleotides, the CDR3 is TGTGCCAGCAGGGGAGGTAGCGGGAGGACAGAGACCCAGTACTTC. Its translation: CASRGGSGRTETQYF.

A note on this clonotype: One junction end does not reproduce the germline sequence, and a read error may be involved. The genes are TRBV30 and TRBJ1-2, with no clear D. The CDR3 sequence is 15 residues long. In germline, CDR1 is GTSNPN, CDR2 SVGIG (reference sequence). CDR3 coding DNA: TGTGCCTGGAGTGTATTGGGGTCCCCTAACTATGGCTACATCTTC. This encodes CAWSVLGSPNYGYIF.

This clonotype was detected ten times or more. The V and J genes are TRBV7-3 and TRBJ2-7, with 10 bases aligning to TRBD1. Germline V lookup: CDR1 SGHTA, CDR2 FQGTGA. The CDR3 is made up of 15 amino acids. Trimming removed 0 bases from V and 5 bases from J; junction bases left unmatched: 4. CDR3 sequence reads: CASSLTPDRGDEQYF. The CDR3, as DNA: TGTGCCAGCAGCTTAACTCCGGACAGGGGGGACGAGCAGTACTTC.

J is TRBJ2-1 and V is TRBV15; 9 bases fit TRBD2. The junction had 3 bases not matched to a gene; V was cut back by 0 bases and J by 0 bases. CDR1 and CDR2 (germline): LNHNV, YYDKDF (reference sequence). There are 17 residues in the CDR3. CDR3 sequence reads: CATSREKAGGSYNEQFF. CDR3 sequence (DNA): TGTGCCACCAGCAGAGAAAAAGCGGGAGGCTCCTACAATGAGCAGTTCTTC.

This clonotype came up many times. The gene calls are TRBV30 and TRBJ1-1; a possible D gene is TRBD1 (6 bases). There are 13 residues in the CDR3. In germline, CDR1 is GTSNPN, CDR2 SVGIG (reference sequence). Trimming took off 2 bases at V and 8 bases at J, with 15 bases between the two ends. The CDR3 protein is CAWSWQGPLEAFF. CDR3 in DNA: TGTGCCTGGAGTTGGCAGGGGCCGTTAGAAGCTTTCTTT. Looking up the rest from reference TRBV30 and TRBJ1-1 gives the full variable domain: SQTIHQWPATLVQPVGSPLSLECTVEGTSNPNLYWYRQAAGRGLQLLFYSVGIGQISSEVPQNLSASRPQDRQFILSSKKLLLSDSGFYLCAWSWQGPLEAFFGQGTRLTVV.

This clonotype was counted ten times or more. The J gene is TRBJ1-4, the V gene TRBV3-1; D unresolved. The CDR3 loop spans 12 amino acids. Trimming took off 7 bases at V and 0 bases at J, with 3 bases between the two ends. Germline loops: CDR1 LGHDT, CDR2 YNNKEL (reference sequence). Here the CDR3 DNA reads TGTGCCAGCACCGCAACTAATGAAAAACTGTTTTTT. It translates to CASTATNEKLFF.

This clonotype was seen repeatedly, ten times or more. CDR3 coding DNA: TGTGCCAGCAGCCAGAGCGGGAGTACCGGGGAGCTGTTTTTT. It yields the protein CASSQSGSTGELFF. The genes are TRBV13 and TRBJ2-2; 8 bases align to TRBD2. This CDR3 has 14 amino acids. The germline V gene encodes CDR1 PRHDT and CDR2 FYEKMQ (reference sequence). After removal of 5 bases from V and 5 bases from J, the junction contained 4 bases not matched to a gene.

This clonotype was observed a handful of times. The chain joins TRBV20-1 to TRBJ2-1; the match to TRBD2 covers 12 bases. Trimming took 1 base from V and 6 from J; bases not matched to a gene: 10. The CDR3 consists of 17 residues. The germline V gene has CDR1 DFQATT and CDR2 SNEGSKA (reference sequence). CDR3 DNA sequence: TGCAGTGCTAGAGTGTTGGCTAGCGGGAGGGCCCCCAATGAGCAGTTCTTC. As protein: CSARVLASGRAPNEQFF.

In DNA, the CDR3 is TGTGCCAGTAGTGGGGGACTAGGGTCCACCGGGGAGCTGTTTTTT. It translates to CASSGGLGSTGELFF. The chain recombines TRBV19 with TRBJ2-2, with 8 positions matching TRBD2. The CDR3 has 15 amino acids. With 5 bases clipped from V and 4 bases from J, the junction kept 6 bases outside the gene matches. Germline V gene data show CDR1 as LNHDA and CDR2 as SQIVND (reference sequence).

Many counts were recorded for this clonotype. The V gene is TRBV19, the J gene TRBJ1-2; D is ambiguous. Trimming removed 6 bases at V and 0 bases at J, with 23 bases between. The germline V gene has CDR1 LNHDA and CDR2 SQIVND (reference sequence). The CDR3 has 18 amino acids. The CDR3 nucleotides read TGTGCCAGTAGCATCCTAGTTTGGCAGGAAAAACCTAACTATGGCTACACCTTC. This encodes CASSILVWQEKPNYGYTF.

The sample holds many counts of this clonotype. This chain uses TRBV25-1 with TRBJ2-3; D remains ambiguous. The V gene's germline CDR1 is MGHDK and CDR2 SYGVNS. Deletions cut 3 bases from V and 1 base from J, with 14 bases between. CDR3 length equals 16 residues. For the CDR3, the DNA is TGTGCCAGCAGTGATGTGGTCGGGTGGGGCACAGATACGCAGTATTTT. This codes for CASSDVVGWGTDTQYF.